This T cell receptor (beta chain) appears in the sequencing data of a study of technical replicates of blood from a few donors. This table comes from immunoSEQ multiplex PCR, and its TCRdb copy is limited to in-frame clones, with some not included. The sample carries under 100,000 clones, around 95% recorded once. Trimming pared 8 bases from V and 1 base from J, leaving 14 bases between. The CDR3 is 14 residues long. CDR1 and CDR2 from the germline V gene are MNHEY and SVGAGI. The V gene is TRBV6-5, the J gene TRBJ1-1; no clear D gene. The TCR was taken from a human donor in good health. The sample was T cells isolated from PBMCs. This chain's CDR3 is CASGFSGRNTEAFF. The CDR3 DNA sequence: TGTGCCAGCGGATTCTCGGGTAGGAACACTGAAGCTTTCTTT.